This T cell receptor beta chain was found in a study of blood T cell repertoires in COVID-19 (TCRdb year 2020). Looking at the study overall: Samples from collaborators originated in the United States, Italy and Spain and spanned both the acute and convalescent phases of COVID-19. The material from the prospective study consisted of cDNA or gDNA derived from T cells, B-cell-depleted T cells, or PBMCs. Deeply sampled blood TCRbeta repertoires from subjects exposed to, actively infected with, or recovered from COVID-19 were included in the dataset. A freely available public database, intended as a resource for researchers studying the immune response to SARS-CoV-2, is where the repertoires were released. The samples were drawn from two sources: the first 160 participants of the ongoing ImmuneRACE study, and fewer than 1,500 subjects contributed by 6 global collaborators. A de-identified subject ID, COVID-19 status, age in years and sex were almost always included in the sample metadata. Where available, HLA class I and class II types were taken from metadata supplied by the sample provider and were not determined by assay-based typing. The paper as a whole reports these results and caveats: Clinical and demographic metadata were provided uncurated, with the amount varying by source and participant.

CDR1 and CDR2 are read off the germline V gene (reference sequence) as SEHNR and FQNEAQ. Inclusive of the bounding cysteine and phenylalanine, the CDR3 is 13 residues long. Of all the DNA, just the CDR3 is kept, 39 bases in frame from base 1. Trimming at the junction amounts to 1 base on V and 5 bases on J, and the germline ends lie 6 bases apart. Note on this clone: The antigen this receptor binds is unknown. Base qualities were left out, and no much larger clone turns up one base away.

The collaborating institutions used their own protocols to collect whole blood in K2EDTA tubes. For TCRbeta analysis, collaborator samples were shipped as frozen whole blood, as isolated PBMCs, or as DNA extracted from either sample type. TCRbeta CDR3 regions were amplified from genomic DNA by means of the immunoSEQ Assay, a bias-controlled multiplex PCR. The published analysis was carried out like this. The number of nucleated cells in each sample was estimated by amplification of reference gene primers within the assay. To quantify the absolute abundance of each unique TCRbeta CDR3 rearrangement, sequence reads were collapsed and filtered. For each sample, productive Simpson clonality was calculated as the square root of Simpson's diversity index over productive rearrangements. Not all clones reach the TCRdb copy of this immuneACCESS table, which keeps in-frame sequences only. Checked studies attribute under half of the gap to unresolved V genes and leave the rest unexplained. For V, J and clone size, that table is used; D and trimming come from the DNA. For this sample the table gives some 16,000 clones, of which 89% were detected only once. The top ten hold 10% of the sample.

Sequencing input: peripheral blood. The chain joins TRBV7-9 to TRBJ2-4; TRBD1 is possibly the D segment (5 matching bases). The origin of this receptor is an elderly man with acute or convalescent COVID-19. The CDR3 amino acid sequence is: CASSLVGENIQYF. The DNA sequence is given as TGTGCCAGCAGCTTAGTAGGGGAAAACATTCAGTACTTC.